The source of this TCR beta chain is a study of T cells after yellow fever vaccination. Study results and limitations: Contaminants from the bulk population, in the form of abundant clonotypes, could be found in FACS-sorted repertoires. Weaker overall, the secondary response nonetheless peaked faster (day 5 versus 15).

With respect to this clonotype: Its target is unknown.

The CDR3 runs 13 residues. Deletions cut 0 bases from V and 3 bases from J, with 9 bases between. CDR1 is DFQATT and CDR2 is SNEGSKA in the germline V gene (reference sequence). As TCR cDNA was made by 5'RACE template switching, a universal primer site and UMIs were added. One entry per CDR3 protein, called by TCRdb with MiXCR from the 5' RACE reads. The table has under 300,000 distinct CDR3 sequences, about 7% seen once. The sample here was CD4+ T cells sorted from PBMCs, taken 15 days after the yellow fever booster vaccination. The TCR originated in a young man who received the YFV17D yellow fever vaccine. The rearrangement uses TRBV20-1 and TRBJ2-7; D is ambiguous. Here the CDR3 DNA reads TGCAGTGCTAGAGATCCAGGAGACTACGAGCAGTACTTC. Translation gives CSARDPGDYEQYF.